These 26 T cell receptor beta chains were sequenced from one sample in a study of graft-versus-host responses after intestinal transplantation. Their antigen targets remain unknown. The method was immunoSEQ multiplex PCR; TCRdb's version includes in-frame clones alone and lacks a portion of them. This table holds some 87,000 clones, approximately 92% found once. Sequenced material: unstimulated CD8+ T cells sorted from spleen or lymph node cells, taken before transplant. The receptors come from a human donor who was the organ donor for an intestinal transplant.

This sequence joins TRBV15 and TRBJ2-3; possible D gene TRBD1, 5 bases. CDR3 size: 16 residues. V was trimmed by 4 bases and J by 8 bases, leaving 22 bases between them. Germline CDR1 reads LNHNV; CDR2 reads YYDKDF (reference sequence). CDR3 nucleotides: TGTGCCACCAGCACCTTCCCCGGCGTTGAAAGGGGTACGCAGTATTTT. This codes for CATSTFPGVERGTQYF.

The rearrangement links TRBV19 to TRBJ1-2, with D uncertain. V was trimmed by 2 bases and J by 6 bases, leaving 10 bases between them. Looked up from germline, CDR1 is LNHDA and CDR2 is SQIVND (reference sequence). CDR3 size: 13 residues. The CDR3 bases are TGTGCCAGTAGTATATCGGGAGGTCATGGCTACACCTTC. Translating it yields CASSISGGHGYTF.

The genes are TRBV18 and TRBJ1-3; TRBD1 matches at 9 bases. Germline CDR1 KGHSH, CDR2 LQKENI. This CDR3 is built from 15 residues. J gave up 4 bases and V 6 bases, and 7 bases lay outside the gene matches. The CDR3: CASSGVGQGGNTIYF. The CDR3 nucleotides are TGTGCCAGCTCTGGAGTGGGACAGGGAGGAAACACCATATATTTT.

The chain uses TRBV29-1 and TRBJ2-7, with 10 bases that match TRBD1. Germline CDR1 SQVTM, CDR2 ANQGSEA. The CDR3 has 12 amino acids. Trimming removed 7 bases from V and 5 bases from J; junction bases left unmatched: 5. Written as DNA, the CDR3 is TGCAGCGCGACCGGGACAGGGGACGAGCAGTACTTC. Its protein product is CSATGTGDEQYF.

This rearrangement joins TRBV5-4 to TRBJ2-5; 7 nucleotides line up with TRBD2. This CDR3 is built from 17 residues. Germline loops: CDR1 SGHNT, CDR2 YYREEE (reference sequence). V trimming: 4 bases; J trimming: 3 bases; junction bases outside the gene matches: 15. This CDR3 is CASSPLQTGTTEETQYF. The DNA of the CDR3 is TGTGCCAGCAGCCCCCTCCAAACCGGGACTACTGAAGAGACCCAGTACTTC.

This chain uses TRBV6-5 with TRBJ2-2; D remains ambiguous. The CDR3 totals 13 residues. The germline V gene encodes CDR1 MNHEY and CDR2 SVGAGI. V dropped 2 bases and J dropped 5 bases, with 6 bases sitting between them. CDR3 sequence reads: CASSYSRTGELFF. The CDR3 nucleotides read TGTGCCAGCAGTTACAGTCGGACCGGGGAGCTGTTTTTT.

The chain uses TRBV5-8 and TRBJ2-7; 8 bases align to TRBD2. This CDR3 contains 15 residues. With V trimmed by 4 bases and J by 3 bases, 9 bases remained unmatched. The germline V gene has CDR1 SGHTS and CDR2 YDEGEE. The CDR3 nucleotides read TGTGCCAGCAGCGGATGGAGCGGGAGACTCTACGAGCAGTACTTC. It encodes CASSGWSGRLYEQYF.

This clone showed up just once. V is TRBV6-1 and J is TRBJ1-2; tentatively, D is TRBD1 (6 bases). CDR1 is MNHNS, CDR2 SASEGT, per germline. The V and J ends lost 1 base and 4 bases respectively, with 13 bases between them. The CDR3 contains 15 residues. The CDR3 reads CASSEGLGGGYGYTF. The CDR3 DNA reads TGTGCCAGCAGTGAAGGTTTGGGAGGGGGCTATGGCTACACCTTC.

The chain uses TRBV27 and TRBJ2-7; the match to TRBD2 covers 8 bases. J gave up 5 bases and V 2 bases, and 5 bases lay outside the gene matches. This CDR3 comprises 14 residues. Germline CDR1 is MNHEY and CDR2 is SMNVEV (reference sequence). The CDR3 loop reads CASSLSGSRNEQYF. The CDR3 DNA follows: TGTGCCAGCAGTTTAAGCGGGAGTCGGAACGAGCAGTACTTC.

The CDR3 DNA follows: TGTGCCAGGTGGGGGGGGCTTAACACTGAAGCTTTCTTT. Its protein is CARWGGLNTEAFF. The gene calls are TRBV9 and TRBJ1-1; D possibly corresponds to TRBD1 (6 bases). Germline lookup yields CDR1 SGDLS and CDR2 YYNGEE. With 8 bases removed from V and 2 bases from J, the gap between germline ends came to 13 bases. CDR3 size: 13 residues.

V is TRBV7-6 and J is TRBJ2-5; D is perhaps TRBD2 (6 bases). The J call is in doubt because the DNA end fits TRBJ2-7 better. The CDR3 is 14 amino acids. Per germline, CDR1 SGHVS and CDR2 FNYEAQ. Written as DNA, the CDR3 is TGTGCCAGCAGCTTAGGGAGCGGGCTAAACGAGCAGTACTTC. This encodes CASSLGSGLNEQYF.

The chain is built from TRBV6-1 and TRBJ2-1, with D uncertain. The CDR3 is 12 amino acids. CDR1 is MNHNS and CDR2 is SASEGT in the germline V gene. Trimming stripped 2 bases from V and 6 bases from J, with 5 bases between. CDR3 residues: CASSERFNEQFF. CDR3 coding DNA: TGTGCCAGCAGTGAACGTTTCAATGAGCAGTTCTTC.

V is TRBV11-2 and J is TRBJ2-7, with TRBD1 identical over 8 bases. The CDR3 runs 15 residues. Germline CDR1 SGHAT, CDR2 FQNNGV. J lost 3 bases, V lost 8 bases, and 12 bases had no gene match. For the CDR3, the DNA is TGTGCCAGCGGAAACCGGGACAGGCCACTCTACGAGCAGTACTTC. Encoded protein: CASGNRDRPLYEQYF.

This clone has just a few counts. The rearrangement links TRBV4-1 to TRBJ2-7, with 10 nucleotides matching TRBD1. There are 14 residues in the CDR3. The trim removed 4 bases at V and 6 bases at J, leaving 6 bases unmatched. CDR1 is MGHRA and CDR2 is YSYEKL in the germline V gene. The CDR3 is CASSRAGQGGEQYF. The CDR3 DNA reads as TGCGCCAGCAGCCGAGCCGGACAGGGGGGCGAGCAGTACTTC.

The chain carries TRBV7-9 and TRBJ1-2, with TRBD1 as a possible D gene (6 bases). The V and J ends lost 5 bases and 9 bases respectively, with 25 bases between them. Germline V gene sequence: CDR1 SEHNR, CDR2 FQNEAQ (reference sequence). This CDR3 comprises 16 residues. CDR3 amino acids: CASSPPVSDRTWCYTF. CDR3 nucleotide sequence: TGTGCCAGCAGCCCACCAGTGAGTGACAGGACGTGGTGCTACACCTTC. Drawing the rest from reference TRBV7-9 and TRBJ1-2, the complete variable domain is DTGVSQNPRHKITKRGQNVTFRCDPISEHNRLYWYRQTLGQGPEFLTYFQNEAQLEKSRLLSDRFSAERPKGSFSTLEIQRTEQGDSAMYLCASSPPVSDRTWCYTFGSGTRLTVV.

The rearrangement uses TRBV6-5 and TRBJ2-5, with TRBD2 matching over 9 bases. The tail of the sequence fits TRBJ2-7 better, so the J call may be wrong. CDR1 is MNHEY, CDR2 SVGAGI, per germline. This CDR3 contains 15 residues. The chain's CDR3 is CASSIAGGGGYEQYF. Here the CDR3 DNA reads TGTGCCAGCAGTATCGCGGGAGGGGGTGGGTACGAGCAGTACTTC.

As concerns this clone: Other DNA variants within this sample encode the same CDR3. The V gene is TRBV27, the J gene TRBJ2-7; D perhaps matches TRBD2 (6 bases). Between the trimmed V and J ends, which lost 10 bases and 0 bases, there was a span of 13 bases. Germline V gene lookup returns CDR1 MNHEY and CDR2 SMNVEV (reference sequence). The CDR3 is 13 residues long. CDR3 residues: CATRRDSSYEQYF. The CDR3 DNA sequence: TGTGCCACCAGGCGGGATAGCTCCTACGAGCAGTACTTC.

DNA of the CDR3: TGTGCCAGCAGCTTATCACATTTAAAAAACTACGAGCAGTACTTC. Translation gives CASSLSHLKNYEQYF. V and J are TRBV7-6 and TRBJ2-7, with D uncertain. V lost 2 bases to trimming and J lost 3 bases, with 14 bases between them. There are 15 residues in the CDR3. CDR1 and CDR2 (germline): SGHVS, FNYEAQ.

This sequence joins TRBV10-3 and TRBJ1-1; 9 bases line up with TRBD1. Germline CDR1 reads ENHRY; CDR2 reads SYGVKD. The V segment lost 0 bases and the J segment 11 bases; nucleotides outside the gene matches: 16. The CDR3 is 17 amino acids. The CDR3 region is CAISESRRDRVSQTAFF. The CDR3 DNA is TGTGCCATCAGTGAGTCGAGAAGGGACAGGGTCTCTCAGACGGCTTTCTTT.

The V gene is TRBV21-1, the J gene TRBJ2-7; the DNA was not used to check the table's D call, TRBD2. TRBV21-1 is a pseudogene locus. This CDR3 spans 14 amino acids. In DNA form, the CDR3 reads TGTGCCAGCACCACACCCCCGACTCACTACGAGCAGTACTTC. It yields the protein CASTTPPTHYEQYF.

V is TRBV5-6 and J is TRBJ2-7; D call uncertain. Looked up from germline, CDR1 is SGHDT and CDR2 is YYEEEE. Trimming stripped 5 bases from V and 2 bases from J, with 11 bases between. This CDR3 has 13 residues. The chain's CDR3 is CASSFLETYEQYF. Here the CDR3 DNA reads TGTGCCAGCAGTTTTCTAGAGACCTACGAGCAGTACTTC.

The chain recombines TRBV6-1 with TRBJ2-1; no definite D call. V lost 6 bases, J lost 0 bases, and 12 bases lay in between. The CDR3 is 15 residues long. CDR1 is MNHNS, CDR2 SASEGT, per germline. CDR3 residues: CASRAQISSYNEQFF. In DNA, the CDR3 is TGTGCCAGCAGGGCACAGATTTCCTCCTACAATGAGCAGTTCTTC.

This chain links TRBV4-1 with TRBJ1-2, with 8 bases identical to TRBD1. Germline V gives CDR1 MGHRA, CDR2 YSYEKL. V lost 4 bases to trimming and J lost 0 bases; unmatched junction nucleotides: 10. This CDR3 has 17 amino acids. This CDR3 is CASSLGQGRGTNYGYTF. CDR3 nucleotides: TGCGCCAGCAGCCTCGGACAGGGAAGAGGAACTAACTATGGCTACACCTTC.

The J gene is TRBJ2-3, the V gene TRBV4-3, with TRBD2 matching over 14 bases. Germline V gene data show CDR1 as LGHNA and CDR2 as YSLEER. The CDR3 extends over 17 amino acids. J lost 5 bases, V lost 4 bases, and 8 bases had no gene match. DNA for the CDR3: TGCGCCAGCAGCCTCGGGGGACTAGCGGGAGTCGGAGATACGCAGTATTTT. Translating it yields CASSLGGLAGVGDTQYF.

The CDR3 region is CASSVSGIRDEQYF. The CDR3 bases are TGTGCCAGCAGCGTTAGCGGGATCCGGGACGAGCAGTACTTC. The gene calls are TRBV28 and TRBJ2-7; 8 nucleotides line up with TRBD2. CDR1 is MDHEN and CDR2 is SYDVKM in the germline V gene. The CDR3 loop spans 14 amino acids. Trimming at V came to 6 bases and at J to 5 bases, leaving 9 bases not matched to a gene.

The CDR3 DNA sequence: TGTGCCAGCAGCTCACGGGAGGCATACACTGAAGCTTTCTTT. It translates to CASSSREAYTEAFF. The V call is TRBV9, the J call TRBJ1-1; D is uncertain. V was trimmed by 4 bases and J by 3 bases, leaving 13 bases between them. Germline V CDR1 and CDR2: SGDLS, YYNGEE. This CDR3 spans 14 amino acids.